A single sample is the source of the 4 T cell receptor beta chains below, sequenced in a study of blood T cell repertoires in COVID-19. TCRdb keeps only in-frame clones here, not all; method: immunoSEQ multiplex PCR. Altogether 150,000 to 200,000 clones are present, 75% to 80% being singletons, with the ten largest covering 26%. Sequenced: peripheral blood. The origin of the receptors is a woman in her 70s with acute or convalescent COVID-19.

The V and J genes are TRBV18 and TRBJ1-3, with D hard to call. The CDR3 totals 13 residues. Between the trimmed V and J ends, which lost 0 bases and 6 bases, there was a span of 6 bases. Germline V gives CDR1 KGHSH, CDR2 LQKENI. Written as DNA, the CDR3 is TGTGCCAGCTCACCACCCACGGTAAACACCATATATTTT. This translates into CASSPPTVNTIYF.

The chain carries TRBV7-6 and TRBJ2-3; TRBD1 matches 10 bases. Germline V lookup: CDR1 SGHVS, CDR2 FNYEAQ. V lost 0 bases, J lost 1 base, and 1 base stayed unmatched. This CDR3 region has 16 residues. In DNA form, the CDR3 reads TGTGCCAGCAGCTTAGCCGGGACAGGGGGCACAGATACGCAGTATTTT. Translation: CASSLAGTGGTDTQYF. Combining the CDR3 with reference TRBV7-6 and TRBJ2-3 gives the whole variable domain GAGVSQSPRYKVTKRGQDVALRCDPISGHVSLYWYRQALGQGPEFLTYFNYEAQQDKSGLPNDRFSAERPEGSISTLTIQRTEQRDSAMYRCASSLAGTGGTDTQYFGPGTRLTVL.

J is TRBJ2-3 and V is TRBV2; 13 bases agree with TRBD2. Per germline, CDR1 SNHLY and CDR2 FYNNEI. Trimming cost V 7 bases and J 13 bases; bases outside gene matches: 17. The CDR3 extends over 16 amino acids. The CDR3 sequence is CASKNFGLAGEGGEYF. The CDR3 DNA is TGTGCCAGCAAAAACTTCGGACTAGCGGGAGAGGGAGGGGAGTATTTT.

This clone was seen more than once but under ten times. The chain combines TRBV25-1 with TRBJ2-7, with 14 bases that match TRBD2. The ends lost 2 bases at V and 5 bases at J; junction bases unmatched: 11. Germline V gives CDR1 MGHDK, CDR2 SYGVNS. The CDR3 length is 18 residues. The CDR3 loop reads CASSENAGLAGVADEQYF. The DNA for the CDR3 is TGTGCCAGCAGTGAAAACGCGGGACTAGCGGGAGTGGCCGACGAGCAGTACTTC.